Below, 21 T cell receptor beta chains from the same sample are listed, as sequenced in a study of T cells in Graves' hyperthyroidism and ophthalmopathy. Amplified regions were TCR beta CDR3 sequences from RNA transcripts. During a first-round RT-PCR of the TCR CDR3, the HTBI primer set was used. Each CDR3 protein is one row after TCRdb ran MiXCR on the multiplex PCR reads. This table has 500,000 or so distinct CDR3 sequences, about 16% appearing once. What was sequenced was blood. The receptor set was obtained from a woman aged 30 to 39 with Graves' ophthalmopathy.

This clonotype was counted a few times. CDR3 sequence: CATSEAGRAGANVLTF. DNA of the CDR3: TGTGCCACCAGTGAGGCAGGGCGTGCTGGGGCCAACGTCCTGACTTTC. The rearrangement joins TRBV24-1 to TRBJ2-6, with D perhaps matching TRBD1 (5 bases). Germline V CDR1 and CDR2: KGHDR, SFDVKD. The ends were cut back, 4 bases at V and 2 bases at J, with 11 bases in the middle. The CDR3 sequence is 16 residues long.

This clonotype appeared many times. This sequence joins TRBV7-8 and TRBJ2-3; either TRBD1 or TRBD2 may supply D (7 bases each). The V gene lost 11 bases and the J gene lost 4 bases, with 16 bases spanning the gap. This CDR3 is 13 amino acids long. Germline lookup yields CDR1 SGHVS and CDR2 FQNEAQ. In DNA form, the CDR3 reads TGTGCCGGAGGGAGGGGGCGTGCAGATACGCAGTATTTT. As protein: CAGGRGRADTQYF.

This clonotype was detected once. At one of its ends the junction is not consistent with the germline gene, which may arise from a read error. The chain carries TRBV7-8 and TRBJ2-7; 13 bases line up with TRBD2. This CDR3 is built from 15 residues. The germline V gene encodes CDR1 SGHVS and CDR2 FQNEAQ. The DNA of the CDR3 is TGTGCCAGCAGCCCACTAGCGGGAGGGGCCTACGAGCAGTGCTTC. It translates to CASSPLAGGAYEQCF. Variable domain in full (rest from reference TRBV7-8 and TRBJ2-7): GAGVSQSPRYKVAKRGQDVALRCDPISGHVSLFWYQQALGQGPEFLTYFQNEAQLDKSGLPSDRFFAERPEGSVSTLKIQRTQQEDSAVYLCASSPLAGGAYEQCFGPGTRLTVT.

This clonotype occurred many times. The chain is built from TRBV11-2 and TRBJ2-1, with TRBD2 matching over 11 bases. After removal of 5 bases from V and 8 bases from J, the junction contained 8 bases not matched to a gene. The CDR3 is 15 amino acids. CDR1 and CDR2 from the germline V gene are SGHAT and FQNNGV. CDR3 sequence (DNA): TGTGCCAGCAGCCCAACTAGCGGGAGCTGGGATGAGCAGTTCTTC. This gives the protein CASSPTSGSWDEQFF.

The chain uses TRBV18 and TRBJ1-3, with D hard to call. Trimming removed 3 bases from V and 1 base from J, with 16 bases in between. Germline V gene lookup returns CDR1 KGHSH and CDR2 LQKENI. The CDR3 is made up of 17 amino acids. The CDR3 DNA reads as TGTGCCAGCTCACCTCTCCCAGTACCGGTTTCTGGAAACACCATATATTTT. It encodes CASSPLPVPVSGNTIYF.

This sequence joins TRBV28 and TRBJ2-3; D call uncertain. Germline lookup yields CDR1 MDHEN and CDR2 SYDVKM. V was trimmed by 6 bases and J by 7 bases, leaving 11 bases between them. This CDR3 contains 12 residues. The CDR3 here is CASSPEGYTQYF. CDR3 nucleotides: TGTGCCAGCAGCCCCGAAGGGTATACGCAGTATTTT.

This clonotype was observed many times. The chain has TRBV3-1 and TRBJ2-1; 14 nucleotides line up with TRBD2. The CDR3 runs to 16 residues. The germline V gene has CDR1 LGHDT and CDR2 YNNKEL (reference sequence). V was pared by 4 bases and J by 6 bases, with 5 bases of the junction left unmatched. CDR3 in DNA: TGTGCCAGCAGCCGGGTGACTAGCGGGAGGGCCAATGAGCAGTTCTTC. Translating it yields CASSRVTSGRANEQFF.

This clonotype came up a few times. This chain uses TRBV20-1 with TRBJ1-3; D is possibly TRBD1 (5 bases). The CDR3 has 13 residues. Between the trimmed V and J ends, which lost 5 bases and 3 bases, there was a span of 11 bases. CDR1 DFQATT and CDR2 SNEGSKA come from the germline V gene (reference sequence). The CDR3 protein is CSAPRDLGNTIYF. DNA for the CDR3: TGCAGTGCTCCCCGGGACCTTGGAAACACCATATATTTT.

This sequence joins TRBV20-1 and TRBJ2-5; 8 nucleotides line up with TRBD2. Germline trimming cut 6 bases from V and 3 bases from J; bases unmatched to any gene: 6. CDR3 size: 13 residues. CDR1 and CDR2 from the germline V gene are DFQATT and SNEGSKA (reference sequence). Written as DNA, the CDR3 is TGCAGTGCGGTTAGCGGGATCAAAGAGACCCAGTACTTC. It translates to CSAVSGIKETQYF.

This clonotype was observed at least ten times. The J gene is TRBJ2-3, the V gene TRBV18; the D gene is possibly TRBD2 (6 bases). Trimming left V 3 bases short and J 2 bases short, with 15 bases between. The germline CDR1 and CDR2 sequences are KGHSH and LQKENI. The CDR3 is made up of 16 amino acids. The CDR3 DNA sequence: TGTGCCAGCTCACCTGCCACTGGGGGGAACACAGATACGCAGTATTTT. It encodes CASSPATGGNTDTQYF.

This clonotype was observed at least ten times. The rearrangement joins TRBV15 to TRBJ2-1; 7 nucleotides agree with TRBD1. V shed 3 bases, J shed 0 bases, and the junction held 5 bases outside the gene matches. Per the germline V gene, CDR1 is LNHNV and CDR2 is YYDKDF (reference sequence). CDR3 length: 16 amino acids. The CDR3 bases are TGTGCCACCAGCAGTTATAGGGACAGCTCCTACAATGAGCAGTTCTTC. It codes for CATSSYRDSSYNEQFF.

The chain has TRBV27 and TRBJ2-4; TRBD1 matches at 7 bases. CDR1 MNHEY and CDR2 SMNVEV come from the germline V gene (reference sequence). The CDR3 has 16 amino acids. The trim removed 5 bases at V and 0 bases at J, leaving 7 bases unmatched. This CDR3 reads CASSPWTGLAKNIQYF. The CDR3 DNA reads TGTGCCAGCAGTCCTTGGACAGGCCTAGCCAAAAACATTCAGTACTTC.

This clonotype was seen just once. The rearrangement links TRBV7-2 to TRBJ1-2; 10 bases match TRBD1. The V and J ends lost 0 bases and 3 bases, in that order; junction bases with no gene match: 7. The CDR3 covers 17 residues. Germline loops: CDR1 SGHTA, CDR2 FQGNSA. CDR3 protein: CASSLAGGQGRDYGYTF. CDR3 nucleotide sequence: TGTGCCAGCAGCTTAGCGGGGGGACAGGGGCGGGACTATGGCTACACCTTC. The full variable domain, rest sourced from reference TRBV7-2 and TRBJ1-2, is GAGVSQSPSNKVTEKGKDVELRCDPISGHTALYWYRQSLGQGLEFLIYFQGNSAPDKSGLPSDRFSAERTGGSVSTLTIQRTQQEDSAVYLCASSLAGGQGRDYGYTFGSGTRLTVV.

In its sample, this clonotype was seen many times. The chain has TRBV27 and TRBJ2-5; D is uncertain. The CDR3 totals 13 residues. Germline-derived CDR1 and CDR2 are MNHEY and SMNVEV (reference sequence). The V and J ends lost 5 bases and 0 bases respectively, with 7 bases between them. CDR3 protein: CASSVGYQETQYF. The CDR3 DNA reads TGTGCCAGCAGTGTCGGGTACCAAGAGACCCAGTACTTC.

The V call is TRBV19, the J call TRBJ2-7; 11 bases are shared with TRBD2. The germline gives CDR1 LNHDA, CDR2 SQIVND (reference sequence). V gave up 6 bases and J gave up 2 bases; unmatched junction bases: 12. The CDR3 is 17 amino acids. The CDR3 nucleotides read TGTGCCAGTAGCCTTATACCGGGACTAGCGGCCGCCTACGAGCAGTACTTC. Residues: CASSLIPGLAAAYEQYF.

This clonotype was detected many times. The chain uses TRBV3-1 and TRBJ2-7, with 16 bases identical to TRBD2. The trim removed 4 bases at V and 12 bases at J, leaving 6 bases unmatched. CDR1 and CDR2 (germline): LGHDT, YNNKEL (reference sequence). CDR3 length equals 14 residues. The CDR3 DNA follows: TGTGCCAGCAGCCTCGGGACTAGCGGGAGGGTAACGTACTTC. It encodes CASSLGTSGRVTYF.

This clonotype was seen repeatedly, ten times or more. The chain employs TRBV6-1 and TRBJ2-5; D possibly matches TRBD1 or TRBD2 (5 bases each). Trimming cost V 6 bases and J 7 bases, with 21 bases left between them. The germline V gene encodes CDR1 MNHNS and CDR2 SASEGT. The length of the CDR3 is 15 residues. This CDR3 is CASRDDFGGMGTQYF. DNA of the CDR3: TGTGCCAGCAGGGATGATTTTGGGGGTATGGGGACCCAGTACTTC.

This clonotype was detected only a few times. V is TRBV2 and J is TRBJ2-7; possibly TRBD1 for D (6 bases). V was clipped by 6 bases and J by 1 base, with 13 bases between them. The CDR3 contains 14 residues. Germline V gives CDR1 SNHLY, CDR2 FYNNEI. The CDR3, as DNA: TGTGCCAGCAGCGGGATAGGGACATCCTACGAGCAGTACTTC. Amino acid sequence: CASSGIGTSYEQYF.

In the case of this clonotype: A read error is likely, as this CDR3 ends without the conserved phenylalanine or tryptophan. This rearrangement joins TRBV20-1 to TRBJ2-7; 9 positions agree with TRBD1. The CDR3 covers 15 residues. Germline V gene lookup returns CDR1 DFQATT and CDR2 SNEGSKA (reference sequence). V shed 6 bases, J shed 3 bases, and the junction held 12 bases outside the gene matches. Written as DNA, the CDR3 is TGCAGTGCAGCGAGACCGGGACAGGGTCTCTACGAGCAGTACCTC. Translation: CSAARPGQGLYEQYL.

In this sample, this clonotype turned up many times. The V gene is TRBV30, the J gene TRBJ2-2, with a weak D call TRBD2 (6 bases). This CDR3 spans 16 amino acids. Germline V gives CDR1 GTSNPN, CDR2 SVGIG (reference sequence). The V gene lost 4 bases and the J gene lost 1 base, with 16 bases spanning the gap. The CDR3 region has the DNA TGTGCCTGGACCCGCGGGGCTCATCTGAACACCGGGGAGCTGTTTTTT. As protein: CAWTRGAHLNTGELFF.

In this sample, this clonotype turned up many times. The rearrangement links TRBV28 to TRBJ2-7, with D possibly being TRBD1 (6 bases). The V end was cut by 3 bases, the J end by 3 bases, with 12 bases between. The germline gives CDR1 MDHEN, CDR2 SYDVKM. CDR3 size: 14 residues. The CDR3 nucleotides read TGTGCCAGCAGTTTCCTCAGGGGCAACTACGAGCAGTACTTC. This encodes CASSFLRGNYEQYF.